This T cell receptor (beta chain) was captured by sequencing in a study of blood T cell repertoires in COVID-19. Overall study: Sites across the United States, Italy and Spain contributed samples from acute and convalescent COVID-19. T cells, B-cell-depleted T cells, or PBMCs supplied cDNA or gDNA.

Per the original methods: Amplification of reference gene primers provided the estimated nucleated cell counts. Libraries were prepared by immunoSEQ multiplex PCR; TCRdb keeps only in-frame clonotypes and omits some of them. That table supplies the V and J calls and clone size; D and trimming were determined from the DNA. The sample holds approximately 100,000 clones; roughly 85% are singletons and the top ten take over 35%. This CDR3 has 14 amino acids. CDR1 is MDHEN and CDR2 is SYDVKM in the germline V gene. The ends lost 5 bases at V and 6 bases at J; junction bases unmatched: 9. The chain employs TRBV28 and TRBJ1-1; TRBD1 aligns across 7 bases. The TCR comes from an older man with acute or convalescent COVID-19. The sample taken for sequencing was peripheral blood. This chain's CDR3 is CASSLPGQFSEAFF. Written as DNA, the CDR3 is TGTGCCAGCAGTCTGCCGGGACAGTTCTCTGAAGCTTTCTTT.